This T cell receptor beta chain was obtained from a study of blood T cell repertoires in COVID-19. Study as a whole: The United States, Italy and Spain supplied acute and convalescent COVID-19 samples. The analysed material was cDNA or gDNA that came from T cells, B-cell-depleted T cells, or PBMCs.

In the source study's methods: Amplification of reference gene primers provided the estimated nucleated cell counts. The method was immunoSEQ multiplex PCR; TCRdb's version includes in-frame clones alone and lacks a portion of them. V and J calls and clone size are given by that table; D and trimming were obtained from the DNA. The data hold 75,000 to 95,000 clones, with approximately 86% observed a single time. The CDR3 loop spans 19 amino acids. From germline, CDR1 is SGHAT and CDR2 FQNNGV. Trimming cost V 5 bases and J 1 base; bases outside gene matches: 18. The sequenced sample was peripheral blood. V usage is TRBV11-2 and J usage is TRBJ2-3; 7 nucleotides match TRBD2. The clonotype originates from a man at least 80 years old with active or convalescent COVID-19. CDR3 bases: TGTGCCAGCAGCCCATTTCCTCTCTTGGCGGGGGTTGGCACAGATACGCAGTATTTT. This gives the protein CASSPFPLLAGVGTDTQYF.